These 4 T cell receptor beta chains share one sample of origin, sequenced in a study of T cells after yellow fever vaccination. TCRdb reanalysed the 5' RACE reads using MiXCR and keeps one entry per CDR3 protein. The sample contains about 160,000 distinct CDR3 sequences, more than 5.5% of which appear only once. The material was CD4+ T cells sorted from PBMCs, obtained 5 days after the first yellow fever vaccination. The receptors originated from a young man who received the YFV17D yellow fever vaccine.

There are many counts of this clonotype. CDR3 loop: CSASSGGAHEQFF. As DNA, the CDR3 is TGCAGTGCTAGTAGCGGGGGGGCCCATGAGCAGTTCTTC. The chain carries TRBV20-1 and TRBJ2-1, with TRBD2 identical over 11 bases. The CDR3 totals 13 residues. V shed 3 bases and J 8 bases; nucleotides not matched to a gene: 3. Germline V gene lookup returns CDR1 DFQATT and CDR2 SNEGSKA (reference sequence).

The rearrangement links TRBV6-5 to TRBJ1-2; unclear D gene. V shed 1 base and J shed 2 bases, with 11 bases lying between them. Germline V gene data show CDR1 as MNHEY and CDR2 as SVGAGI. The CDR3 extends over 15 amino acids. CDR3 sequence (DNA): TGTGCCAGCAGTTACTTTGGGCAAAAGAACTATGGCTACACCTTC. As protein: CASSYFGQKNYGYTF.

Only a few counts were recorded for this clonotype. The rearrangement links TRBV12-3 or TRBV12-4 to TRBJ2-7, with 10 bases that match TRBD1. The CDR3 sequence is 13 residues long. V shed 8 bases, J shed 1 base, and the junction held 2 bases outside the gene matches. The DNA of the CDR3 is TGTGCCAGCGGGGGACAGGGGTCCTACGAGCAGTACTTC. This gives the protein CASGGQGSYEQYF.

This clonotype was counted many times. The chain joins TRBV5-1 to TRBJ2-5; the D is unclear. The CDR3 spans 14 residues. Germline V CDR1 and CDR2: SGHRS, YFSETQ. V was pared by 0 bases and J by 0 bases, with 6 bases between. The CDR3 DNA reads TGCGCCAGCAGCTTGGGAGTCGACCAAGAGACCCAGTACTTC. This translates into CASSLGVDQETQYF. The full variable domain, with the rest looked up from reference TRBV5-1 and TRBJ2-5, is KAGVTQTPRYLIKTRGQQVTLSCSPISGHRSVSWYQQTPGQGLQFLFEYFSETQRNKGNFPGRFSGRQFSNSRSEMNVSTLELGDSALYLCASSLGVDQETQYFGPGTRLLVL.